A single sample is the source of the 30 T cell receptor beta chains below, sequenced in a study of cytomegalovirus exposure and HLA in healthy donors. In the PCR, 60 Vbeta and 13 Jbeta primers were used. Sequencing used immunoSEQ multiplex PCR; TCRdb keeps in-frame clones, though not all of them. The data hold about 150,000 clones, with roughly 80% observed a single time. Sequenced material: PBMCs. These receptors were collected from a man in his forties in good health and CMV-seropositive.

The chain combines TRBV5-8 with TRBJ1-2; the D gene is possibly TRBD1 (5 bases). With 0 bases removed from V and 6 bases from J, the gap between germline ends came to 15 bases. The V gene's germline CDR1 is SGHTS and CDR2 YDEGEE. CDR3 length equals 15 residues. The CDR3 is CASSLVVAGPNGYTF. The CDR3 DNA is TGTGCCAGCAGCTTGGTTGTGGCAGGGCCGAATGGCTACACCTTC.

The rearrangement joins TRBV9 to TRBJ2-3, with TRBD1 matching 8 bases. V gave up 4 bases and J gave up 5 bases; unmatched junction bases: 12. Germline values: CDR1 SGDLS, CDR2 YYNGEE. The CDR3 runs to 16 residues. The CDR3 region has the DNA TGTGCCAGCAGCACACAGGGGGGATCCCCCCTAGATACGCAGTATTTT. Its protein is CASSTQGGSPLDTQYF.

Details on this clone: Germline and junction disagree at one end, which may indicate a read error. The chain employs TRBV7-9 and TRBJ2-7; TRBD1 might be the D (6 bases). The CDR3 runs to 15 residues. Germline CDR1 is SEHNR and CDR2 is FQNEAQ (reference sequence). CDR3 sequence: CSSGKGVGGSYEQYF. As DNA, the CDR3 is TGTTCCAGCGGCAAGGGGGTAGGTGGCTCCTACGAGCAGTACTTC.

This chain connects TRBV15 to TRBJ2-1, with 7 nucleotides matching TRBD1. This CDR3 has 14 residues. Germline V CDR1 and CDR2: LNHNV, YYDKDF (reference sequence). The junction had 2 bases not matched to a gene; V was cut back by 1 base and J by 5 bases. The CDR3 is CATSRGQGDNEQFF. For the CDR3, the DNA is TGTGCCACCAGCAGAGGACAGGGAGACAATGAGCAGTTCTTC.

The V call is TRBV28, the J call TRBJ1-4; tentatively, D is TRBD1 (5 bases). Per the germline V gene, CDR1 is MDHEN and CDR2 is SYDVKM. V dropped 4 bases and J dropped 5 bases, with 17 bases sitting between them. The CDR3 totals 16 residues. CDR3 bases: TGTGCCAGCAGTTCCGCAGGAATCGGGGGGAATGAAAAACTGTTTTTT. Protein sequence: CASSSAGIGGNEKLFF. Looking up the rest from reference TRBV28 and TRBJ1-4 gives the full variable domain: DVKVTQSSRYLVKRTGEKVFLECVQDMDHENMFWYRQDPGLGLRLIYFSYDVKMKEKGDIPEGYSVSREKKERFSLILESASTNQTSMYLCASSSAGIGGNEKLFFGSGTQLSVL.

The genes are TRBV25-1 and TRBJ1-3; 8 bases fit TRBD1. The germline CDR1 and CDR2 sequences are MGHDK and SYGVNS. The CDR3 totals 11 residues. Trimming took 6 bases from V and 9 from J; bases not matched to a gene: 1. Here the CDR3 DNA reads TGTGCCAGCAGAACAGGGGGCACCATATATTTT. It translates to CASRTGGTIYF.

The V and J genes are TRBV2 and TRBJ2-2; TRBD1 is a possible D gene (5 bases). The CDR3 length is 13 residues. Trimming removed 10 bases from V and 4 bases from J, with 13 bases in between. The germline CDR1 and CDR2 sequences are SNHLY and FYNNEI. CDR3 in amino acids: CATSGQLTGELFF. The DNA of the CDR3 is TGTGCCACCTCAGGACAACTCACCGGGGAGCTGTTTTTT.

V is TRBV7-8 and J is TRBJ2-2; 11 bases agree with TRBD2. CDR1 SGHVS and CDR2 FQNEAQ come from the germline V gene. V trimming: 3 bases; J trimming: 0 bases; junction bases outside the gene matches: 0. There are 16 residues in the CDR3. This chain's CDR3 is CASSFSGRANTGELFF. The CDR3 DNA reads TGTGCCAGCAGCTTTAGCGGGAGGGCGAACACCGGGGAGCTGTTTTTT. Complete variable domain (other parts from reference TRBV7-8 and TRBJ2-2): GAGVSQSPRYKVAKRGQDVALRCDPISGHVSLFWYQQALGQGPEFLTYFQNEAQLDKSGLPSDRFFAERPEGSVSTLKIQRTQQEDSAVYLCASSFSGRANTGELFFGEGSRLTVL.

The chain carries TRBV10-3 and TRBJ2-1, with TRBD2 matching 8 bases. The germline V gene has CDR1 ENHRY and CDR2 SYGVKD. The CDR3 sequence is 14 residues long. V shed 7 bases, J shed 7 bases, and the junction held 9 bases outside the gene matches. CDR3 loop: CAINSGLAGNEQFF. CDR3 nucleotide sequence: TGTGCCATCAACTCAGGGCTAGCGGGTAATGAGCAGTTCTTC.

The CDR3 nucleotides are TGTGCCAGCAGCGTAGGGACAGGGCCGGATCAGCCCCAGCATTTT. Translating gives CASSVGTGPDQPQHF. The chain recombines TRBV9 with TRBJ1-5; 8 bases align to TRBD1. The germline V gene encodes CDR1 SGDLS and CDR2 YYNGEE. Unmatched junction bases numbered 4, after V lost 0 bases and J lost 5 bases. This CDR3 spans 15 amino acids.

V is TRBV6-5 and J is TRBJ1-2; 7 nucleotides match TRBD1. The CDR3 runs to 15 residues. Germline values: CDR1 MNHEY, CDR2 SVGAGI. The junction had 9 bases not matched to a gene; V was cut back by 6 bases and J by 2 bases. The CDR3 coding sequence is TGTGCCAGCAGACGACAGGGAATATCAAACTATGGCTACACCTTC. Amino acids: CASRRQGISNYGYTF.

The J gene is TRBJ1-2, the V gene TRBV28, with a tentative D call TRBD1 (5 bases). The V and J ends lost 2 bases and 7 bases respectively, with 11 bases between them. Germline CDR1 MDHEN, CDR2 SYDVKM. This CDR3 spans 13 amino acids. This CDR3 reads CASSLSGGSGYTF. The CDR3 bases are TGTGCCAGCAGTTTAAGTGGGGGGTCTGGCTACACCTTC.

The chain recombines TRBV7-2 with TRBJ1-2, with a tentative D call TRBD1 (5 bases). The CDR3 is made up of 14 amino acids. Germline CDR1 SGHTA, CDR2 FQGNSA. V was pared by 5 bases and J by 2 bases, with 12 bases between. The CDR3, as DNA: TGTGCCAGCAGCCTAGGGACGGGAAACTATGGCTACACCTTC. This sequence encodes CASSLGTGNYGYTF.

This chain links TRBV10-1 with TRBJ1-5; perhaps TRBD1 as D (6 bases). CDR1 WNHNN and CDR2 SYGVQD come from the germline V gene (reference sequence). V was shortened by 5 bases and J by 5 bases, with 13 bases between the two germline ends. The CDR3 has 14 residues. The CDR3 region is CASSSQGSDQPQHF. CDR3 DNA sequence: TGCGCCAGCAGTTCACAGGGAAGTGATCAGCCCCAGCATTTT.

The chain joins TRBV6-4 to TRBJ2-3; D not resolved. The CDR3 spans 14 residues. Germline CDR1 and CDR2: MRHNA and SNTAGT. V was clipped by 2 bases and J by 0 bases, with 6 bases between them. Here the CDR3 reads CASSDRGSTDTQYF. The CDR3 nucleotides read TGTGCCAGCAGTGACCGCGGCAGCACAGATACGCAGTATTTT.

The chain combines TRBV14 with TRBJ2-3; no reliable D call. Germline V lookup: CDR1 SGHDN, CDR2 FVKESK. CDR3 length equals 11 residues. V shed 0 bases and J shed 9 bases, with 4 bases lying between them. The CDR3 bases are TGTGCCAGCAGCCAAGAACTGACGCAGTATTTT. Amino acids: CASSQELTQYF. Full variable domain (missing parts from reference TRBV14 and TRBJ2-3): EAGVTQFPSHSVIEKGQTVTLRCDPISGHDNLYWYRRVMGKEIKFLLHFVKESKQDESGMPNNRFLAERTGGTYSTLKVQPAELEDSGVYFCASSQELTQYFGPGTRLTVL.

The CDR3: CASSSTRDRESKYF. Here the CDR3 DNA reads TGTGCCAGCAGCAGCACCCGGGACAGGGAATCAAAGTACTTC. V gene TRBV7-9 combines with J gene TRBJ2-7, with 9 nucleotides matching TRBD1. The CDR3 runs to 14 residues. Germline CDR1 SEHNR, CDR2 FQNEAQ (reference sequence). Trimming cost V 5 bases and J 11 bases; bases outside gene matches: 13. Drawing the rest from reference TRBV7-9 and TRBJ2-7, the complete variable domain is DTGVSQNPRHKITKRGQNVTFRCDPISEHNRLYWYRQTLGQGPEFLTYFQNEAQLEKSRLLSDRFSAERPKGSFSTLEIQRTEQGDSAMYLCASSSTRDRESKYFGPGTRLTVT.

The chain joins TRBV10-3 to TRBJ1-1; TRBD1 matches 9 bases. Germline CDR1 ENHRY, CDR2 SYGVKD. CDR3 length equals 13 residues. V gave up 10 bases and J gave up 3 bases; unmatched junction bases: 6. This CDR3 is CASRDRDDTEAFF. For the CDR3, the DNA is TGTGCCAGCCGGGACAGGGATGACACTGAAGCTTTCTTT.

The chain recombines TRBV10-3 with TRBJ2-1; 14 bases line up with TRBD2. The CDR3 contains 15 residues. Germline-derived CDR1 and CDR2 are ENHRY and SYGVKD. J gave up 10 bases and V 3 bases, and 5 bases lay outside the gene matches. CDR3 sequence: CAISEGLAGGHEQFF. CDR3 nucleotides: TGTGCCATCAGTGAAGGACTAGCGGGAGGACACGAGCAGTTCTTC.

In its sample, this clone was seen once. CDR3 DNA: TGTGCCAGCAGCTTAGGGCGGGGTCACTACAATGAGCAGTTCTTC. Its translation is CASSLGRGHYNEQFF. The rearrangement uses TRBV7-8 and TRBJ2-1; the D gene is possibly TRBD2 (6 bases). The CDR3 extends over 15 amino acids. Trimming left V 1 base short and J 3 bases short, with 10 bases between. Germline V gives CDR1 SGHVS, CDR2 FQNEAQ. The variable domain in full, with the rest retrieved from reference TRBV7-8 and TRBJ2-1, is GAGVSQSPRYKVAKRGQDVALRCDPISGHVSLFWYQQALGQGPEFLTYFQNEAQLDKSGLPSDRFFAERPEGSVSTLKIQRTQQEDSAVYLCASSLGRGHYNEQFFGPGTRLTVL.

V usage is TRBV11-2 and J usage is TRBJ2-5, with 12 bases lining up with TRBD2. Trimming cost V 5 bases and J 11 bases; bases outside gene matches: 12. The CDR3 runs to 15 residues. Germline V gives CDR1 SGHAT, CDR2 FQNNGV. CDR3 in amino acids: CASSPLTSGRGEQYF. CDR3 coding DNA: TGTGCCAGCAGCCCACTGACTAGCGGGAGAGGTGAGCAGTACTTC.

This chain uses TRBV7-9 with TRBJ1-1; D is undetermined. Trimming removed 4 bases at V and 0 bases at J, with 9 bases between. The germline V gene encodes CDR1 SEHNR and CDR2 FQNEAQ (reference sequence). The CDR3 is 14 amino acids. The CDR3 spells CASSSLTLNTEAFF. The CDR3, as DNA: TGTGCCAGCAGCTCCCTTACACTGAACACTGAAGCTTTCTTT.

The rearrangement uses TRBV21-1 and TRBJ2-1; no DNA check was done on the table's D call, TRBD2. TRBV21-1 has pseudogene status. The CDR3 extends over 16 amino acids. CDR3 sequence reads: CASSTRTSGPYNEQFF. The CDR3 nucleotides read TGTGCCAGCAGCACGCGGACTAGCGGTCCCTACAATGAGCAGTTCTTC.

The V and J genes are TRBV19 and TRBJ2-1, with D unclear. Trimming stripped 1 base from V and 8 bases from J, with 9 bases between. There are 13 residues in the CDR3. Per the germline V gene, CDR1 is LNHDA and CDR2 is SQIVND (reference sequence). CDR3 region: CASSIVRNHEQFF. The DNA for the CDR3 is TGTGCCAGTAGTATAGTTAGAAACCATGAGCAGTTCTTC.

The chain recombines TRBV28 with TRBJ1-4; D perhaps matches TRBD1 (5 bases). Trimming took off 6 bases at V and 2 bases at J, with 10 bases between the two ends. The CDR3 spans 14 residues. Germline loops: CDR1 MDHEN, CDR2 SYDVKM. The CDR3, as DNA: TGTGCCAGCAGCCTCGGGGGGACTAATGAAAAACTGTTTTTT. This translates into CASSLGGTNEKLFF.

This clone was detected a few times. This chain links TRBV14 with TRBJ2-2; D is undetermined. CDR3 length equals 13 residues. Between the trimmed V and J ends, which lost 4 bases and 3 bases, there was a span of 6 bases. Germline V CDR1 and CDR2: SGHDN, FVKESK. In DNA, the CDR3 is TGTGCCAGCAGCCCCCTCCACACCGGGGAGCTGTTTTTT. Amino acid sequence: CASSPLHTGELFF. The whole variable domain, remainder taken from reference TRBV14 and TRBJ2-2, is EAGVTQFPSHSVIEKGQTVTLRCDPISGHDNLYWYRRVMGKEIKFLLHFVKESKQDESGMPNNRFLAERTGGTYSTLKVQPAELEDSGVYFCASSPLHTGELFFGEGSRLTVL.

V and J are TRBV6-1 and TRBJ1-4, with D possibly TRBD1 on 6 matching bases. CDR3 length equals 13 residues. Germline-derived CDR1 and CDR2 are MNHNS and SASEGT. Deletions cut 9 bases from V and 8 bases from J, with 16 bases between. CDR3 coding DNA: TGTGCCAGAGTGAGGGGGTTTGGGGAAAAACTGTTTTTT. This gives the protein CARVRGFGEKLFF.

The rearrangement joins TRBV4-2 to TRBJ1-3; D is possibly TRBD1 (5 bases). The CDR3 runs to 16 residues. V was trimmed by 0 bases and J by 4 bases, leaving 13 bases between them. The germline CDR1 and CDR2 sequences are LGHNA and YNFKEQ. The CDR3 here is CASSQDLGGAGNTIYF. The CDR3 nucleotides read TGTGCCAGCAGCCAAGATCTGGGGGGAGCGGGAAACACCATATATTTT.

The chain is built from TRBV2 and TRBJ1-1, with TRBD1 as a possible D gene (6 bases). V lost 8 bases, J lost 0 bases, and 10 bases lay in between. This CDR3 has 13 amino acids. Per the germline V gene, CDR1 is SNHLY and CDR2 is FYNNEI. The CDR3 region has the DNA TGTGCCAGCGCCGGGACATTGAACACTGAAGCTTTCTTT. Amino acid sequence: CASAGTLNTEAFF.

This clone has just one count. V is TRBV6-4 and J is TRBJ1-5; no definite D call. Deletions cut 0 bases from V and 7 bases from J, with 16 bases between. The CDR3 runs 16 residues. The germline CDR1 and CDR2 sequences are MRHNA and SNTAGT. The CDR3 reads CASSDSKRLGKQPQHF. DNA for the CDR3: TGTGCCAGCAGTGACTCGAAGAGGCTCGGTAAACAGCCCCAGCATTTT.